Each of the 3 T cell receptor beta chains below was sequenced from the same sample in a study of early T cells in non-severe SARS-CoV-2 infection. TCRdb used MiXCR to reprocess the 5' RACE reads, holding one entry per CDR3 protein. The profile shows more than 30,000 distinct CDR3 sequences, about 7% of them singletons. Source: whole blood, taken at baseline. The receptor set was obtained from an adult who was a healthcare worker with PCR-confirmed SARS-CoV-2 infection or an uninfected control (not recorded which).

This clonotype was recorded many times. V gene TRBV3-1 combines with J gene TRBJ2-2; D is unresolved. V was shortened by 2 bases and J by 7 bases, with 5 bases between the two germline ends. Looked up from germline, CDR1 is LGHDT and CDR2 is YNNKEL (reference sequence). The CDR3 consists of 12 residues. The CDR3 loop reads CASSQRVGELFF. The DNA of the CDR3 is TGTGCCAGCAGCCAACGAGTCGGGGAGCTGTTTTTT. The whole variable domain, remainder taken from reference TRBV3-1 and TRBJ2-2, is DTAVSQTPKYLVTQMGNDKSIKCEQNLGHDTMYWYKQDSKKFLKIMFSYNNKELIINETVPNRFSPKSPDKAHLNLHINSLELGDSAVYFCASSQRVGELFFGEGSRLTVL.

This clonotype was counted only a few times. The gene calls are TRBV20-1 and TRBJ2-1; 10 bases fit TRBD2. The CDR3 is 16 amino acids. V dropped 3 bases and J dropped 1; count of bases not matched to a gene: 6. Germline lookup yields CDR1 DFQATT and CDR2 SNEGSKA (reference sequence). This CDR3 is CSARKASGSSYNEQFF. Written as DNA, the CDR3 is TGCAGTGCTAGGAAAGCTAGCGGGAGTTCCTACAATGAGCAGTTCTTC.

In this sample, this clonotype turned up many times. The chain recombines TRBV7-9 with TRBJ1-2, with 12 nucleotides matching TRBD1. Per germline, CDR1 SEHNR and CDR2 FQNEAQ (reference sequence). This CDR3 is built from 15 residues. V shed 6 bases, J shed 7 bases, and the junction held 9 bases outside the gene matches. The CDR3 DNA reads TGTGCCAGCAGTTCTCCGGGACAGGGGGCAGTTGGCTACACCTTC. Residues: CASSSPGQGAVGYTF.